This TCR beta chain is drawn from a study of blood T cell repertoires in COVID-19. Across the whole study: There were acute and convalescent COVID-19 samples, and they came from the United States, Italy and Spain. T cells, B-cell-depleted T cells, or PBMCs supplied cDNA or gDNA.

There are 15 residues in the CDR3. V was shortened by 3 bases and J by 2 bases, with 13 bases between the two germline ends. Germline V lookup: CDR1 SGHDN, CDR2 FVKESK. Original handling: Amplifying reference gene primers gave estimates of nucleated cell counts. Using immunoSEQ multiplex PCR, the repertoire was profiled, and TCRdb retains in-frame clones only, with some absent. V, J and clone size are those of that table, while D and trimming were read from the DNA. The sample carries roughly 200,000 clones, roughly nine tenths recorded once. This TCR came from a man aged 60-69 years with active or convalescent COVID-19. This rearrangement joins TRBV14 to TRBJ1-1; no clear D gene. The sequenced sample consisted of peripheral blood. The CDR3 DNA reads TGTGCCAGCAGCCACCTCATTGGGAGTAACACTGAAGCTTTCTTT. Translation gives CASSHLIGSNTEAFF.